This T cell receptor beta chain was obtained from a study of a mutant IDH1 vaccine in newly diagnosed glioma. On the study more broadly: Among treated patients, approximately 62% were male and approximately 40% female, and mean age was around 40 years. Patients arrived already treated with radiotherapy, temozolomide, or both, most having had both. Points from the study as a whole: It seemed that pseudoprogression was not linked to changes in the top peripheral T cell clonotypes.

Time point: baseline, week 1 (first vaccination visit). Documented treatment: pre-vaccination baseline after standard-of-care therapy. V was clipped by 6 bases and J by 0 bases, with 12 bases between them. This CDR3 is built from 14 residues. Germline CDR1 SGHDT, CDR2 YYEEEE. For this clone: The antigen remains unidentified.

The assay was immunoSEQ multiplex PCR, and TCRdb's table has in-frame clones only and misses some. Counted here are about 88,000 clones, more than 65% occurring once; the ten biggest clones make up roughly 5%. The material was PBMCs, obtained from a glioma patient treated with radiotherapy, temozolomide or both. This sequence joins TRBV5-6 and TRBJ1-1; D gene uncertain. The sequence was collected from a man aged 40-50 years with glioma. Some clones in this sample may be carry-over from other donors' samples. CDR3 residues: CASNRVEMNTEAFF. DNA of the CDR3: TGTGCCAGCAACCGGGTCGAAATGAACACTGAAGCTTTCTTT.